The 7 T cell receptor beta chains in this list originate from one sample, sequenced in a study of graft-versus-host responses after intestinal transplantation (dated by TCRdb to 2020 to 2023). Explained via the paper, the time point label denotes: cells obtained before transplantation from donor or recipient. To prepare the library, the immunoSEQ multiplex PCR assay was applied. In its TCRdb copy, this immuneACCESS table keeps in-frame sequences only and misses some clones. Where compared with another copy, unresolved V genes explain less than half of these, and the others have no known cause. A total of about 50,000 clones appear in this sample, around nine tenths of them only once. The top ten clones comprise 2% to 2.5% of the sample. The antigens of these receptors remain unknown. Material: unstimulated CD4+ T cells sorted from spleen or lymph node cells, obtained before transplant. Receptors were obtained from a human donor who was the organ donor for an intestinal transplant.

The chain couples TRBV19 to TRBJ2-7; TRBD2 aligns across 12 bases. Germline CDR1 LNHDA, CDR2 SQIVND (reference sequence). The V gene end was trimmed by 4 bases and the J gene end by 0 bases; junction bases not matched to a gene: 7. This CDR3 region has 17 residues. CDR3 nucleotides: TGTGCCAGTAGTACGACTAGCGGGAGTATTAGCTCCTACGAGCAGTACTTC. Amino acids: CASSTTSGSISSYEQYF.

In nucleotides, the CDR3 is TGTGCCACCGCCGAGGGCACACATAGCAATCAGCCCCAGCATTTT. This encodes CATAEGTHSNQPQHF. V gene TRBV15 combines with J gene TRBJ1-5; D is undetermined. The CDR3 consists of 15 residues. V was cut by 8 bases and J by 0 bases, with 14 bases left in between. The V gene's germline CDR1 is LNHNV and CDR2 YYDKDF (reference sequence).

The chain links TRBV28 to TRBJ2-7, with TRBD2 as a possible D gene (6 bases). Deletions cut 4 bases from V and 0 bases from J, with 10 bases between. This CDR3 comprises 14 residues. The germline gives CDR1 MDHEN, CDR2 SYDVKM. CDR3 nucleotides: TGTGCCAGCAGTTGGAGGGGCCGCTCCTACGAGCAGTACTTC. Translated: CASSWRGRSYEQYF.

The V and J genes are TRBV7-9 and TRBJ2-1; D is unresolved. The germline CDR1 and CDR2 sequences are SEHNR and FQNEAQ (reference sequence). V was pared by 5 bases and J by 0 bases, with 8 bases between. The CDR3 sequence is 14 residues long. CDR3 residues: CASSPVSSYNEQFF. The CDR3, as DNA: TGTGCCAGCAGCCCTGTGAGCTCCTACAATGAGCAGTTCTTC. Based on the CDR3 plus reference TRBV7-9 and TRBJ2-1, the full variable domain is DTGVSQNPRHKITKRGQNVTFRCDPISEHNRLYWYRQTLGQGPEFLTYFQNEAQLEKSRLLSDRFSAERPKGSFSTLEIQRTEQGDSAMYLCASSPVSSYNEQFFGPGTRLTVL.

The chain has TRBV18 and TRBJ2-5; TRBD1 aligns across 9 bases. From germline, CDR1 is KGHSH and CDR2 LQKENI. J was trimmed by 4 bases and V by 3 bases; bases with no gene match: 6. The CDR3 loop spans 15 amino acids. CDR3: CASSPRQGGRETQYF. The CDR3 DNA sequence: TGTGCCAGCTCACCCAGACAGGGGGGGAGAGAGACCCAGTACTTC.

This chain uses TRBV4-3 with TRBJ2-7, with 9 bases that match TRBD1. Germline V lookup: CDR1 LGHNA, CDR2 YSLEER. The V and J ends lost 0 bases and 6 bases, in that order; junction bases with no gene match: 0. The CDR3 is 13 amino acids. CDR3: CASSQEDRGEQYF. The DNA for the CDR3 is TGCGCCAGCAGCCAAGAGGACAGGGGCGAGCAGTACTTC.

The chain couples TRBV19 to TRBJ1-5; TRBD1 is a possible D gene (6 bases). CDR1 is LNHDA and CDR2 is SQIVND in the germline V gene (reference sequence). The CDR3 is made up of 15 amino acids. Trimming pared 7 bases from V and 2 bases from J, leaving 15 bases between. The CDR3 DNA reads TGTGCCAGTACAAGGCTTCCAGGGGGCAATCAGCCCCAGCATTTT. It encodes CASTRLPGGNQPQHF.